Listed below are T cell receptor beta chains from one sample, sequenced in a study of OX40 agonist ivuxolimab in advanced cancers. Using immunoSEQ multiplex PCR, the repertoire was profiled, and TCRdb retains in-frame clones only, with some absent. Of 100,000 to 130,000 clones listed, more than 85% were seen once; the top ten hold roughly 1.3%. This sample comprised CD4+ or CD8+ T cells sorted from blood, obtained in a trial of the OX40 agonist ivuxolimab. These receptors all come from an adult with an advanced solid tumor such as melanoma, head and neck, liver or kidney cancer. Both conserved end residues are part of each CDR3. D genes are given only for firm matches. Size is omitted from some rows. Given values are once, few, many or a class for expanded clones.

D: TRBD2
J: TRBJ2-5
V: TRBV28
size: NA
CDR3: CASSGTSGSPQETQYF
DNA: TGTGCCAGCAGTGGGACTAGCGGGAGCCCACAAGAGACCCAGTACTTC

D: TRBD1
J: TRBJ1-1
V: TRBV19
size: NA
CDR3: CASMLTGANTEAFF
DNA: TGTGCCAGTATGCTGACAGGGGCCAACACTGAAGCTTTCTTT

D: NA
J: TRBJ1-4
V: TRBV5-8
size: NA
CDR3: CASSAPWGRPNEKLFF
DNA: TGTGCCAGCAGCGCGCCGTGGGGGCGTCCTAATGAAAAACTGTTTTTT

D: NA
J: TRBJ2-7
V: TRBV6-5
size: NA
CDR3: CASSYSADSYEQYF
DNA: TGTGCCAGCAGTTACTCTGCGGACTCCTACGAGCAGTACTTC

D: NA
J: TRBJ1-5
V: TRBV27
size: NA
CDR3: CASSYDRSGNQPQHF
DNA: TGTGCCAGCAGTTACGACAGGTCAGGAAATCAGCCCCAGCATTTT

D: TRBD1
J: TRBJ2-7
V: TRBV28
size: once
CDR3: CASSLGGTGGFDEQYF
DNA: TGTGCCAGCAGCCTTGGAGGGACAGGGGGCTTCGACGAGCAGTACTTC

D: TRBD1
J: TRBJ2-7
V: TRBV28
size: NA
CDR3: CASSLLGTAYYEQYF
DNA: TGTGCCAGCAGTTTATTAGGGACAGCTTACTACGAGCAGTACTTC

D: TRBD2
J: TRBJ2-3
V: TRBV6-1
size: once
CDR3: CATGRTSDTDTQYF
DNA: TGTGCCACAGGGAGGACTAGCGACACAGATACGCAGTATTTT

D: TRBD1
J: TRBJ1-1
V: TRBV9
size: NA
CDR3: CASSVADRVTEAFF
DNA: TGTGCCAGCAGCGTAGCGGACAGGGTCACTGAAGCTTTCTTT

D: NA
J: TRBJ1-4
V: TRBV5-4
size: once
CDR3: CASSLGGAATNEKLFF
DNA: TGTGCCAGCAGCTTGGGTGGGGCTGCAACTAATGAAAAACTGTTTTTT

D: TRBD1
J: TRBJ2-5
V: TRBV7-2
size: few
CDR3: CASSLRTGGPETQYF
DNA: TGTGCCAGCAGCTTACGGACAGGGGGCCCGGAGACCCAGTACTTC

D: TRBD2
J: TRBJ2-5
V: TRBV7-2
size: NA
CDR3: CASSFRSGSLQETQYF
DNA: TGTGCCAGCAGCTTTCGTAGCGGGAGCCTCCAAGAGACCCAGTACTTC

D: NA
J: TRBJ2-1
V: TRBV19
size: NA
CDR3: CASVDSGKRDEQFF
DNA: TGTGCCAGCGTCGACAGTGGAAAACGTGATGAGCAGTTCTTC

D: NA
J: TRBJ1-4
V: TRBV9
size: NA
CDR3: CASSVAGDNEKLFF
DNA: TGTGCCAGCAGCGTAGCGGGAGATAATGAAAAACTGTTTTTT

D: NA
J: TRBJ1-1
V: TRBV12-5
size: once
CDR3: CASGSFLGMNTEAFF
DNA: TGTGCTAGTGGCTCCTTTTTGGGGATGAACACTGAAGCTTTCTTT

D: TRBD1
J: TRBJ1-1
V: TRBV5-6
size: once
CDR3: CASSQGGTEAFF
DNA: TGTGCCAGCAGCCAGGGGGGAACTGAAGCTTTCTTT

D: TRBD1
J: TRBJ2-2
V: TRBV25-1
size: NA
CDR3: CASTRAGQGNTGELFF
DNA: TGTGCCAGCACCCGGGCGGGACAGGGGAACACCGGGGAGCTGTTTTTT

D: TRBD1
J: TRBJ2-7
V: TRBV27
size: NA
CDR3: CASSLGWTGRGYEQYF
DNA: TGTGCCAGCAGTTTAGGGTGGACAGGGCGGGGTTACGAGCAGTACTTC

D: NA
J: TRBJ1-5
V: TRBV6-1
size: NA
CDR3: CASSEGGIGRADQPQHF
DNA: TGTGCCAGCAGTGAAGGTGGGATAGGGAGGGCGGATCAGCCCCAGCATTTT

D: TRBD1
J: TRBJ2-5
V: TRBV4-3
size: NA
CDR3: CASSQDGTGAETQYF
DNA: TGCGCCAGCAGCCAAGATGGGACAGGAGCAGAGACCCAGTACTTC

D: NA
J: TRBJ1-4
V: TRBV19
size: NA
CDR3: CASRMEKLFF
DNA: TGTGCCAGTAGGATGGAAAAACTGTTTTTT

D: TRBD1
J: TRBJ2-7
V: TRBV18
size: NA
CDR3: CASSPPGTGGNEQYF
DNA: TGTGCCAGCTCACCCCCCGGGACAGGGGGTAACGAGCAGTACTTC

D: NA
J: TRBJ1-1
V: TRBV5-1
size: once
CDR3: CASSFDPENTEAFF
DNA: TGCGCCAGCAGCTTCGACCCGGAGAACACTGAAGCTTTCTTT

D: TRBD2
J: TRBJ2-2
V: TRBV4-3
size: NA
CDR3: CASSQERPSGANTGELFF
DNA: TGCGCCAGCAGCCAAGAGAGGCCTAGCGGGGCAAACACCGGGGAGCTGTTTTTT

D: NA
J: TRBJ2-2
V: TRBV23-1
size: once
CDR3: CASSQYVISSGELFF
DNA: TGCGCCAGCAGTCAATATGTGATAAGCTCCGGAGAGCTGTTTTTT

D: NA
J: TRBJ2-3
V: TRBV5-1
size: NA
CDR3: CASRLVAGTDTQYF
DNA: TGCGCCAGCAGATTGGTGGCGGGGACAGATACGCAGTATTTT

D: NA
J: TRBJ1-1
V: TRBV7-9
size: NA
CDR3: CASHGQLNTEAFF
DNA: TGTGCCAGCCATGGACAGCTAAACACTGAAGCTTTCTTT

D: TRBD2
J: TRBJ2-1
V: TRBV10-3
size: NA
CDR3: CAISELAGVSDEQFF
DNA: TGTGCCATCAGTGAACTAGCGGGAGTCTCTGATGAGCAGTTCTTC

D: NA
J: TRBJ2-2
V: TRBV4-1
size: NA
CDR3: CASSHVVSGFIGELFF
DNA: TGCGCCAGCAGCCATGTGGTTTCAGGGTTCATCGGGGAGCTGTTTTTT

D: NA
J: TRBJ2-7
V: TRBV5-1
size: NA
CDR3: CASSLAALGEQYF
DNA: TGCGCCAGCAGCTTGGCCGCGCTCGGCGAGCAGTACTTC

D: TRBD1
J: TRBJ2-5
V: TRBV7-3
size: NA
CDR3: CASSLRGSGGRETQYF
DNA: TGTGCCAGCAGCTTAAGGGGCTCAGGGGGACGAGAGACCCAGTACTTC

D: NA
J: TRBJ1-3
V: TRBV7-2
size: once
CDR3: CASSLVVRGRGSGNTIYF
DNA: TGTGCCAGCAGCTTAGTCGTGAGAGGCCGTGGGTCTGGAAACACCATATATTTT

D: TRBD2
J: TRBJ2-7
V: TRBV27
size: NA
CDR3: CASSLLGGGGSSYEQYF
DNA: TGTGCCAGCAGTCTCCTTGGGGGCGGGGGGAGCTCCTACGAGCAGTACTTC

D: NA
J: TRBJ2-7
V: TRBV6-5
size: NA
CDR3: CASSNRDGSSYEQYF
DNA: TGTGCCAGCAGTAACCGGGACGGGAGCTCCTACGAGCAGTACTTC

D: NA
J: TRBJ1-1
V: TRBV7-9
size: NA
CDR3: CASSLDLGQNTEAFF
DNA: TGTGCCAGCAGCTTAGATCTGGGACAGAACACTGAAGCTTTCTTT